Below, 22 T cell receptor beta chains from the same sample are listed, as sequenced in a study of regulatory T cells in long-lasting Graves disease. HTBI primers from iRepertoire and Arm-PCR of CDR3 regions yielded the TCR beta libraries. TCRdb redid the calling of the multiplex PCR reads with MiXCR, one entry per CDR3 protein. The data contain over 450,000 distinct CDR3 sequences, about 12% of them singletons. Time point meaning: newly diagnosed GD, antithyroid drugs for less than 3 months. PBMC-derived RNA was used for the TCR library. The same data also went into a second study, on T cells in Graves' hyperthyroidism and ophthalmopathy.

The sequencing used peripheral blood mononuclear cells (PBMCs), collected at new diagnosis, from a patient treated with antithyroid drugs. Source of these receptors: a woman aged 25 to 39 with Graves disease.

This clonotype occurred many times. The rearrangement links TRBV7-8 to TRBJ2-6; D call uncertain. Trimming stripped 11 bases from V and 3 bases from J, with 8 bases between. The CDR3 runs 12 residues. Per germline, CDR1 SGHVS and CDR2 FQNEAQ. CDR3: CAGKFGANVLTF. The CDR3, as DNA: TGTGCCGGAAAGTTTGGGGCCAACGTCCTGACTTTC.

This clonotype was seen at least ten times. The chain's CDR3 is CASSEGLAGFGYEQYF. The DNA for the CDR3 is TGTGCCAGCAGTGAAGGATTAGCGGGATTTGGCTACGAGCAGTACTTC. The chain joins TRBV6-1 to TRBJ2-7; 8 bases line up with TRBD2. The CDR3 loop spans 16 amino acids. Germline CDR1 reads MNHNS; CDR2 reads SASEGT. The V gene end was trimmed by 1 base and the J gene end by 3 bases; junction bases not matched to a gene: 8.

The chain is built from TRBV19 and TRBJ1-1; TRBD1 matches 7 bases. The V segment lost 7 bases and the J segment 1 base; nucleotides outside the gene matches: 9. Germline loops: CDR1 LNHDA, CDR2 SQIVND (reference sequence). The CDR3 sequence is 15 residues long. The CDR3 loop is CASMSVQGTNTEAFF. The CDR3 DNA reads TGTGCCAGTATGAGCGTACAGGGGACGAACACTGAAGCTTTCTTT.

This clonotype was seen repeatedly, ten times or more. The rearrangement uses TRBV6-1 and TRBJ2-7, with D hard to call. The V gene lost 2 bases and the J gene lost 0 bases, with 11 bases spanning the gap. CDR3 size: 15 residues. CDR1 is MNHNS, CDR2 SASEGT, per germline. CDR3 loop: CASSELIVSSYEQYF. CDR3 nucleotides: TGTGCCAGCAGTGAATTGATCGTGAGCTCCTACGAGCAGTACTTC.

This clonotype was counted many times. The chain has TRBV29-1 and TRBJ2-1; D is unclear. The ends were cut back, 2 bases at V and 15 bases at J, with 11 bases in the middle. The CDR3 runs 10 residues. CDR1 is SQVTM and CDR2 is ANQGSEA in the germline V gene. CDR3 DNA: TGCAGCGTTGAACGCCTCTGGGGGTTCTTC. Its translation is CSVERLWGFF.

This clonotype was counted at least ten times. The CDR3 loop reads CASSVGLAEIIYEQYF. The CDR3 DNA sequence: TGTGCCAGCAGCGTTGGACTAGCGGAAATAATCTACGAGCAGTACTTC. The chain is built from TRBV9 and TRBJ2-7; 10 bases fit TRBD2. V gave up 2 bases and J gave up 3 bases; unmatched junction bases: 8. The CDR3 is 16 residues long. Germline V gives CDR1 SGDLS, CDR2 YYNGEE.

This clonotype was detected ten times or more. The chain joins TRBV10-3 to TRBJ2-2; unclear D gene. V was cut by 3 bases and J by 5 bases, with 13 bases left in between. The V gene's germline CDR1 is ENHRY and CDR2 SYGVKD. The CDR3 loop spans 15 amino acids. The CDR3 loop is CAISDLSFGTGELFF. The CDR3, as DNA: TGTGCCATCAGTGATTTAAGCTTTGGGACCGGGGAGCTGTTTTTT.

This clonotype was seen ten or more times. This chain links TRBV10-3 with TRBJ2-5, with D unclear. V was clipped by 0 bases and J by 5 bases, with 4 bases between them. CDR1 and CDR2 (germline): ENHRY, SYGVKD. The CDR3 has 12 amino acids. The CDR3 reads CAISESRETQYF. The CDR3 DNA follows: TGTGCCATCAGTGAGTCGCGGGAGACCCAGTACTTC.

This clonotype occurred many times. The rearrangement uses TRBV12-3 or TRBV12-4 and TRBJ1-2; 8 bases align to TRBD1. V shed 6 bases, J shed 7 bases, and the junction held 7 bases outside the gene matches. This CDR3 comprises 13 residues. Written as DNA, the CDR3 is TGTGCCAGCAGCGGCCAGGGGGCGCGTGGCTACACCTTC. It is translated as CASSGQGARGYTF.

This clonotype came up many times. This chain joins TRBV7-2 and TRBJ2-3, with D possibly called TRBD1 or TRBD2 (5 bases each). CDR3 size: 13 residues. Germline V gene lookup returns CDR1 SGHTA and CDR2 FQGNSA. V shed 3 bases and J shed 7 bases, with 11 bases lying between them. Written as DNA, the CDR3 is TGTGCCAGCAGCTTCCGCAGGGAGAATACGCAGTATTTT. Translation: CASSFRRENTQYF.

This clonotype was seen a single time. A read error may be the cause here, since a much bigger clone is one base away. Here the CDR3 DNA reads TGTGCCACCAGCACAAGCGGGAGGTCCACCAATGAGCAGTTCTTC. Translating gives CATSTSGRSTNEQFF. The chain links TRBV15 to TRBJ2-1; 9 nucleotides agree with TRBD2. This CDR3 has 15 residues. V lost 4 bases to trimming and J lost 6 bases; unmatched junction nucleotides: 7. Germline loops: CDR1 LNHNV, CDR2 YYDKDF (reference sequence).

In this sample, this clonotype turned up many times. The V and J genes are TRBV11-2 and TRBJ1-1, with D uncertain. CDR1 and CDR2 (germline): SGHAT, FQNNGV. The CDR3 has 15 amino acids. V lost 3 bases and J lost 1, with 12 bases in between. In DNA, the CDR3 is TGTGCCAGCAGCTTGACGGGAGTGAGGAACACTGAAGCTTTCTTT. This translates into CASSLTGVRNTEAFF.

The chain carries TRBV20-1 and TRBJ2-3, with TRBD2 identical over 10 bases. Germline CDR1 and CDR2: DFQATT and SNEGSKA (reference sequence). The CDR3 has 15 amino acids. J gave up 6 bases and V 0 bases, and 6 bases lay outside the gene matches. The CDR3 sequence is CSARESSGSPDTQYF. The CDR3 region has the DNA TGCAGTGCTAGAGAGTCTAGCGGGAGTCCGGATACGCAGTATTTT.

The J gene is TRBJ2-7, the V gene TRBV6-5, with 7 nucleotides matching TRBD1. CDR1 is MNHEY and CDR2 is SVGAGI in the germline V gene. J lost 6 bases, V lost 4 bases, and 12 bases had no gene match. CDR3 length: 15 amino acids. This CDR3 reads CASSLRQGGVGEQYF. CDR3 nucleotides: TGTGCCAGCAGTTTACGACAGGGTGGGGTGGGCGAGCAGTACTTC.

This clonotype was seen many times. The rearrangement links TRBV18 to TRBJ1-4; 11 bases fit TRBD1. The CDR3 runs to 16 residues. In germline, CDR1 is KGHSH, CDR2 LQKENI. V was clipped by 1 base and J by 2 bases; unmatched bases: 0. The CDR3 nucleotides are TGTGCCAGCTCACCACGGACAGGGGGCACTAATGAAAAACTGTTTTTT. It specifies CASSPRTGGTNEKLFF.

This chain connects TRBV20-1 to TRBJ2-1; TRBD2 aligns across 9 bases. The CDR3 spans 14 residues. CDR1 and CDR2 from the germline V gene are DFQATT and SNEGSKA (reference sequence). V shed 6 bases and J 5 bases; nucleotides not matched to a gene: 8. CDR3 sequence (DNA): TGCAGTGCCACCGGGACTAGCCTAAACAATGAGCAGTTCTTC. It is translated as CSATGTSLNNEQFF.

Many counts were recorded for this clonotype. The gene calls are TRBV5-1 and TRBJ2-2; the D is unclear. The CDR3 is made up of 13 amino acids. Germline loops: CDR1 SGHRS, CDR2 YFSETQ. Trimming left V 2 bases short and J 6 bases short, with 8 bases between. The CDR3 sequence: CASSLNRPGELFF. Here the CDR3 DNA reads TGCGCCAGCAGCTTAAATAGGCCCGGGGAGCTGTTTTTT. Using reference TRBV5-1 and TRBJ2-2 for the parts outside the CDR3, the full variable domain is KAGVTQTPRYLIKTRGQQVTLSCSPISGHRSVSWYQQTPGQGLQFLFEYFSETQRNKGNFPGRFSGRQFSNSRSEMNVSTLELGDSALYLCASSLNRPGELFFGEGSRLTVL.

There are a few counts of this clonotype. Written as DNA, the CDR3 is TGTGCCAGCAGAGGGCGGACCGACACCGGGGAGCTGTTTTTT. This gives the protein CASRGRTDTGELFF. The chain recombines TRBV5-5 with TRBJ2-2; D not resolved. Germline V gene lookup returns CDR1 SGHKS and CDR2 YYEKEE (reference sequence). The CDR3 loop spans 14 amino acids. The V end was cut by 5 bases, the J end by 3 bases, with 11 bases between.

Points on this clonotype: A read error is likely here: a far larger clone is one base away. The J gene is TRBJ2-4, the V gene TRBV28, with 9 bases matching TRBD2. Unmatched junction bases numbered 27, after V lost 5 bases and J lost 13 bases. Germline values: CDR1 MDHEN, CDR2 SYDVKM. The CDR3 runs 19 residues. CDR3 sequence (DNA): TGTGCCAGCAGTCCTCCGGTACTAGCGGGCCTAAGCTCCTACAATGAGCAGTACTTC. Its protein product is CASSPPVLAGLSSYNEQYF.

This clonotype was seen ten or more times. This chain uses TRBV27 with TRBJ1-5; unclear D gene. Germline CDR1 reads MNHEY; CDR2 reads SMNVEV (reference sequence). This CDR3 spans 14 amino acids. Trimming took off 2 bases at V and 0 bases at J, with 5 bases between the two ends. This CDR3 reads CASSLTYSNQPQHF. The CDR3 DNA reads TGTGCCAGCAGTTTAACTTATAGCAATCAGCCCCAGCATTTT.

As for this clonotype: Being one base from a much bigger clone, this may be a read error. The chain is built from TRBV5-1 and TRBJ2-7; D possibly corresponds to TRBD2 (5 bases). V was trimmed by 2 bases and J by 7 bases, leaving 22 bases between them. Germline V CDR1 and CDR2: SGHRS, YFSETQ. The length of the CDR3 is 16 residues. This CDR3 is CASSLGLISSYNEQYF. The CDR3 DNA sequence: TGCGCCAGCAGCTTAGGACTGATTAGCTCCTACAATGAGCAGTACTTC.

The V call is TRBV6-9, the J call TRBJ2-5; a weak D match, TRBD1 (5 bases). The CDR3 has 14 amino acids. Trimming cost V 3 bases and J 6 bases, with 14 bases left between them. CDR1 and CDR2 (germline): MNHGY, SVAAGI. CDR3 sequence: CASSYLGHRQTQYF. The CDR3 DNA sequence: TGTGCCAGCAGTTACCTTGGACACCGGCAGACCCAGTACTTC.